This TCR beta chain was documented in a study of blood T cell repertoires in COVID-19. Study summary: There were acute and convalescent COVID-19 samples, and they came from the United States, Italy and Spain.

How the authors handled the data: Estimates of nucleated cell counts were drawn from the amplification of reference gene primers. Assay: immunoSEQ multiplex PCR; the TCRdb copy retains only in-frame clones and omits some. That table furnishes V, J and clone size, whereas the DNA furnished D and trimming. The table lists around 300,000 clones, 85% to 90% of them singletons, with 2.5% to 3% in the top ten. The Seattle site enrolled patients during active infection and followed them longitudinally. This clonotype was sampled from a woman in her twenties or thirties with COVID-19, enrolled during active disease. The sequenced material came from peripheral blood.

The CDR3: CAWTRGNQPQHF. The CDR3 nucleotides read TGTGCCTGGACCAGGGGCAATCAGCCCCAGCATTTT. This sequence joins TRBV30 and TRBJ1-5; tentative D call: TRBD1 (5 bases). Germline V lookup: CDR1 GTSNPN, CDR2 SVGIG (reference sequence). The length of the CDR3 is 12 residues. The germline V and J ends were trimmed by 4 bases and 2 bases, with 6 bases remaining between them.